This paragraph reports one TCR beta chain. The target of this receptor is not known. No much larger clone is present one base from it, and per-base qualities are unavailable. Each donor gave one peripheral blood draw, averaging approximately 0.11 L, which was collected into heparinised tubes. A BD FACSAria II and a panel including CD45RO, CCR7, CD25, CD127, CD95 and CD27 were used to sort naive, central memory, regulatory and stem cell-like memory CD4+ T cells. A purity above 98% was achieved for all sorted populations. PBMCs were isolated immediately by Lymphoprep density gradient centrifugation and stained directly without culture. So that batch effects would be minimized, each experiment stained and sorted samples in pairs, pairing one healthy donor with one patient. This specimen belongs to a study of beta chain features in type 1 diabetes (dated 2018 in TCRdb). Study-level background: Mean age, gender distribution, total cell number and subset yield did not differ between patients and healthy donors. A total of roughly 100,000,000 sorted cells were examined across all samples, and the number of cells per subset was strongly correlated with RNA yield. In the study, recently diagnosed type 1 diabetes patients and matched healthy donors were compared on the TCRB repertoires of their sorted circulating CD4+ T cell subsets. Whereas all 28 donors provided naive and central memory subsets, regulatory and stem cell-like memory subsets were isolated from just 8 patients and about 8 healthy donors.

Counted from cysteine to phenylalanine, this CDR3 has 16 amino acids. Only the CDR3 region is kept as DNA, spanning 48 bases read in frame from base 1. CDR1 LGHNT and CDR2 FRNRAP are derived from the germline V gene. Germline trimming: 0 bases from V, 2 bases from J; junction bases outside gene matches: 6. All of the isolated RNA was reverse transcribed with the High Capacity cDNA Reverse Transcription Kit, so expressed TCRB transcripts were sequenced. Deep immunoSEQ sequencing was applied to naive, central memory and regulatory T cell samples, giving an average of roughly 3.5 million total reads per sample. After sorted cells were lysed in RLT buffer, RNA was extracted with DNase-treated RNeasy Micro or Mini kits, with the choice depending on cell number. Each cell subset was processed separately to prevent cross-contamination, with patient and healthy donor samples processed together. TCRB sequences were amplified from cDNA with the immunoSEQ multiplex PCR, producing 87-bp fragments spanning the CDR3 region. Amplicons were sequenced on the Illumina HiSeq platform. As for how the authors treated the data: PCR bias was corrected computationally using synthetic template baselines, and reads within Hamming distance 2 were collapsed, with unmergeable singletons discarded. Reads were aligned against IMGT so that V, D and J genes, CDR3 length and insertions or deletions at six rearrangement sites could be assigned. Within each subset, clonotype counts were normalized to sorted cell number, and only after that were true diversity and Gini coefficients computed with the tcR R package. The overlap coefficient, calculated on TCRB nucleotide sequences, was used to quantify repertoire sharing. As a proxy for the pre-selection repertoire, out-of-frame TCRB sequences from naive cells were analyzed. In TCRdb, the immuneACCESS table is reduced to in-frame sequences with V and J assigned. These tables do not hold every clone; where another copy was compared, an unresolved V gene accounts for under half, and the others remain unexplained. V and J calls and clone size are those listed in that table; D and trimming were worked out from the DNA. The sample profile shows a few hundred thousand clones; about 14% of them were found once. The ten largest clones add up to around 0.016% of the sample.

General findings and caveats noted by the study authors: PCR might favor shorter templates, but patient and control samples were amplified and corrected together, so any skew would affect both groups equally. Naive, central memory and regulatory TCRB repertoires appeared to be more similar among patients than among healthy donors. Because cDNA rather than genomic DNA was sequenced, highly expressing activated cells could have been over-represented, although no difference in activation and CD3 levels was found between groups. Fewer insertions and more nucleotide deletions at VDJ recombination sites were observed in patients with type 1 diabetes, implying thymic rearrangement abnormalities. Type 1 diabetes patients showed a moderate but significant shortening of TCRB CDR3 length in all four CD4+ subsets. Because small numbers of individuals were included in the HLA sub-analyses, any influence of HLA type on TCRB rearrangement was left unresolved.

The chain uses TRBV12-5 and TRBJ1-2; TRBD1 lines up with 7 middle nucleotides. The source of this sequence is a woman aged 18-35 years with type 1 diabetes. What was sequenced was naive CD4+ T cells from blood. The cell subset or site label corresponds to: true naive CD4+ T cells. The CDR3 has the sequence CASGLVQDRANYGYTF. The nucleotides read TGTGCTAGTGGTTTGGTACAAGACAGGGCCAACTATGGCTACACCTTC.